What follows are 21 T cell receptor beta chains derived from one specimen sequenced in a study of T cells expressing NK-cell markers. From its re-call of the 5' RACE reads, TCRdb lists each CDR3 protein once, without DNA. The specimen's table records about 400,000 distinct CDR3 sequences. Material for sequencing was blood T cells: a sorted CD56 or NKG2C T cell subset, CD4+ or CD8+ T cells, or bulk PBMC T cells (not recorded which). These receptors all come from a woman in her 50s in good health.

CDR3 loop: CASSLVEERFTDTQYF. V gene TRBV7-9 combines with J gene TRBJ2-3; TCRdb gives TRBD2 as the D gene, but with no DNA this cannot be confirmed. Looked up from germline, CDR1 is SEHNR and CDR2 is FQNEAQ (reference sequence). The CDR3 is 16 amino acids.

The rearrangement uses TRBV20-1 and TRBJ2-5; TCRdb names TRBD2, which stays unverified in the absence of DNA. The CDR3 consists of 15 residues. Per germline, CDR1 DFQATT and CDR2 SNEGSKA (reference sequence). The CDR3 sequence is CSAREAAGVRETQYF.

The chain has TRBV5-1 and TRBJ1-6. The germline gives CDR1 SGHRS, CDR2 YFSETQ. This CDR3 is built from 12 residues. This CDR3 reads CASSLDGSPLHF.

The chain links TRBV5-1 to TRBJ1-4. This CDR3 is 14 amino acids long. Looked up from germline, CDR1 is SGHRS and CDR2 is YFSETQ. The CDR3 spells CASSLTVGDEKLFF.

The chain is built from TRBV4-1 and TRBJ2-7; TCRdb designates TRBD2, a call that cannot be tested without DNA. In germline, CDR1 is MGHRA, CDR2 YSYEKL. The CDR3 totals 13 residues. This CDR3 reads CASSPGLVFEQYF.

The gene calls are TRBV12-3 or TRBV12-4 and TRBJ2-1. This CDR3 is built from 16 residues. CDR3: CASSLAQGGSYNEQFF.

The chain recombines TRBV20-1 with TRBJ1-2; TCRdb selects TRBD1, and the lack of DNA leaves this call unchecked. The CDR3 is 16 residues long. Germline values: CDR1 DFQATT, CDR2 SNEGSKA (reference sequence). CDR3 residues: CSAREPGQGYTYGYTF.

The chain has TRBV5-1 and TRBJ2-5; TCRdb's assignment of TRBD2 cannot be checked, as there is no DNA. The germline CDR1 and CDR2 sequences are SGHRS and YFSETQ. The CDR3 length is 16 residues. The CDR3 sequence is CASSLAGGELAGTQYF.

The V and J genes are TRBV2 and TRBJ2-1; TCRdb's assignment of TRBD2 cannot be checked, as there is no DNA. Germline CDR1 reads SNHLY; CDR2 reads FYNNEI. The CDR3 runs 14 residues. The CDR3 spells CASNRASGRNEQFF.

This chain uses TRBV12-3 or TRBV12-4 with TRBJ2-3. The CDR3 has 12 residues. The CDR3 spells CASSFSTDTQYF.

The chain joins TRBV28 to TRBJ1-3; absent DNA, TCRdb's TRBD1 call cannot be checked. Germline values: CDR1 MDHEN, CDR2 SYDVKM. The CDR3 spans 16 residues. This chain's CDR3 is CASSTRDKNSGNTIYF. The full variable domain, rest sourced from reference TRBV28 and TRBJ1-3, is DVKVTQSSRYLVKRTGEKVFLECVQDMDHENMFWYRQDPGLGLRLIYFSYDVKMKEKGDIPEGYSVSREKKERFSLILESASTNQTSMYLCASSTRDKNSGNTIYFGEGSWLTVV.

This sequence joins TRBV20-1 and TRBJ2-2; TCRdb's assignment of TRBD2 cannot be checked, as there is no DNA. Per germline, CDR1 DFQATT and CDR2 SNEGSKA (reference sequence). This CDR3 contains 15 residues. Here the CDR3 reads CSARSLQSKTGELFF.

The J gene is TRBJ2-1, the V gene TRBV2; TCRdb outputs TRBD1, but without DNA this stays unchecked. Germline V CDR1 and CDR2: SNHLY, FYNNEI. The CDR3 extends over 17 amino acids. CDR3 sequence reads: CASSEFLGAGVGHEQFF.

V and J are TRBV4-1 and TRBJ1-5; the TCRdb D gene call, TRBD1, has no DNA to confirm it. CDR3 length: 15 residues. The germline gives CDR1 MGHRA, CDR2 YSYEKL. The CDR3 here is CASSQGGGGQQPQHF.

The gene calls are TRBV7-3 and TRBJ2-1; the TCRdb call, TRBD1, lacks DNA for checking. The length of the CDR3 is 13 residues. Germline V CDR1 and CDR2: SGHTA, FQGTGA. CDR3 sequence reads: CASSPKGGDEQFF.

The chain employs TRBV7-9 and TRBJ1-4. CDR1 is SEHNR and CDR2 is FQNEAQ in the germline V gene (reference sequence). This CDR3 contains 14 residues. The CDR3 sequence: CASSLALGPEKLFF. Looking up the rest from reference TRBV7-9 and TRBJ1-4 gives the full variable domain: DTGVSQNPRHKITKRGQNVTFRCDPISEHNRLYWYRQTLGQGPEFLTYFQNEAQLEKSRLLSDRFSAERPKGSFSTLEIQRTEQGDSAMYLCASSLALGPEKLFFGSGTQLSVL.

The rearrangement joins TRBV7-9 to TRBJ2-1. The germline V gene has CDR1 SEHNR and CDR2 FQNEAQ (reference sequence). The CDR3 extends over 11 amino acids. The CDR3 sequence: CASSSPIEQFF.

This chain links TRBV5-1 with TRBJ1-2; TCRdb selects TRBD1, and the lack of DNA leaves this call unchecked. The CDR3 covers 14 residues. Germline V gene sequence: CDR1 SGHRS, CDR2 YFSETQ. The CDR3 here is CASSGTGGENGYTF.

The chain has TRBV20-1 and TRBJ2-7; the D gene TCRdb calls, TRBD1, cannot be checked with no DNA. The germline CDR1 and CDR2 sequences are DFQATT and SNEGSKA (reference sequence). CDR3 size: 15 residues. The CDR3 loop reads CSARDRQDLSYEQYF.

The V and J genes are TRBV6-5 and TRBJ2-7; as DNA is missing, the TRBD1 call by TCRdb cannot be tested. CDR1 and CDR2 (germline): MNHEY, SVGAGI. The CDR3 length is 15 residues. The CDR3 protein is CASSYGWDLSYEQYF.

The chain is built from TRBV10-1 and TRBJ2-3; no DNA is available, so the TRBD2 call from TCRdb remains unchecked. This CDR3 is 12 amino acids long. Germline CDR1 WNHNN, CDR2 SYGVQD (reference sequence). This chain's CDR3 is CASSDGTRPKYF.